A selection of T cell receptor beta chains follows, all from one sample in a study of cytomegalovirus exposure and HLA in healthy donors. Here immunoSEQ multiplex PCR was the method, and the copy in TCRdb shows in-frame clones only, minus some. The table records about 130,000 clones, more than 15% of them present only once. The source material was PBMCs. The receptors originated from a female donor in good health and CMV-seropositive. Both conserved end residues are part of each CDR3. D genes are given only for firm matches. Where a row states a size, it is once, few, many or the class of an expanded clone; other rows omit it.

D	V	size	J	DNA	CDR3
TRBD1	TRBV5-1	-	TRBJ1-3	TGCGCCAGCAGCTTGGCGTTGCAGGGGGGCTCTGGAAACACCATATATTTT	CASSLALQGGSGNTIYF
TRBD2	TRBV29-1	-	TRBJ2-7	TGCAGCGTTAAGGGCGGGAGAATCTACGAGCAGTACTTC	CSVKGGRIYEQYF
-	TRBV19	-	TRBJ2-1	TGTGCCAGTAGTCCGGGGGTGAACTACAATGAGCAGTTCTTC	CASSPGVNYNEQFF
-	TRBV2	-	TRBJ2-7	TGTGCCGGAAGGGAGGCGAGGAGGTCCTACGAGCAGTACTTC	CAGREARRSYEQYF
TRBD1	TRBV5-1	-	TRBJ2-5	TGCGCCAGCAGCCCCGGGGACAGGGGGCATGTGGAGACCCAGTACTTC	CASSPGDRGHVETQYF
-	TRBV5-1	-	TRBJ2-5	TGCGCCAGCAGCTATCGGGGTCAAGAGACCCAGTACTTC	CASSYRGQETQYF
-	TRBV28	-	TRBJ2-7	TGTGCCTTAGGTGGCAGGGGTAGCTCCTACGAGCAGTACTTC	CALGGRGSSYEQYF
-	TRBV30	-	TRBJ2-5	TGTGCCTGGAGTGTACCCGGGTCAGAGACCCAGTACTTC	CAWSVPGSETQYF
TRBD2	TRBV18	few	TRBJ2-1	TGTGCCAGCTCACCACCAAGCGGGGGAATCAATGAGCAGTTCTTC	CASSPPSGGINEQFF
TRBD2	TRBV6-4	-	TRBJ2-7	TGTGCCAGCAGTGAGGAAGCGGGAGTCCACGAGCAGTACTTC	CASSEEAGVHEQYF
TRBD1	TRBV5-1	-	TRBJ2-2	TGCGCCAGCAGCTTTACAGGGGCCCCCGGGGAGCTGTTTTTT	CASSFTGAPGELFF
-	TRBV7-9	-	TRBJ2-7	TGTGCCAGCAGCTCTGACACAGGGTTCGAGCAGTACTTC	CASSSDTGFEQYF
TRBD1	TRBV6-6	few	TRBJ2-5	TGTGCCAGCAGTTGGGGGACAGGATTGGGAGAGACCCAGTACTTC	CASSWGTGLGETQYF
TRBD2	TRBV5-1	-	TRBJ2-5	TGCGCCAGCAGCTTGTTTAGCGGGGCCAATCAAGAGACCCAGTACTTC	CASSLFSGANQETQYF
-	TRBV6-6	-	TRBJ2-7	TGTGCCAGCAGTTACTCGCCCGGGGGGCGAGGCTACGAGCAGTACTTC	CASSYSPGGRGYEQYF
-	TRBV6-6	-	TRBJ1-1	TGTGCCAGCAGTTACGGGGAGACTGAAGCTTTCTTT	CASSYGETEAFF
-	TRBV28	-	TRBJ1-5	TGTGCCAGCAGTGTGGGGGGATCTGCTGGTCAGCCCCAGCATTTT	CASSVGGSAGQPQHF
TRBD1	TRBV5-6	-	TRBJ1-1	TGTGCCAGCAGCCTGACAGGGACGGCGAACACTGAAGCTTTCTTT	CASSLTGTANTEAFF
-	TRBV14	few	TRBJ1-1	TGTGCCAGCAGCCGGGGCAGGGGCTTTAACACTGAAGCTTTCTTT	CASSRGRGFNTEAFF
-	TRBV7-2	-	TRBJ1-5	TGTGCCAGCAGCTTATACCCGGGGGTCGTCGGTAATCAGCCCCAGCATTTT	CASSLYPGVVGNQPQHF
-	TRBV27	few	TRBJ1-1	TGTGCCAGCAGCGGGTATTTTGGGACAACTGAAGCTTTCTTT	CASSGYFGTTEAFF
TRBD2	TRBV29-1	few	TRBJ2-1	TGCAGCGTTAGGGGGGGACTAGCGGGAGTAGGATATGAGCAGTTCTTC	CSVRGGLAGVGYEQFF
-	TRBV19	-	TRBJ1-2	TGTGCCAGTAGTGCCCAGGCAGAGGGCTATGGCTACACCTTC	CASSAQAEGYGYTF
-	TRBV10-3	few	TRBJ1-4	TGTGCCATAAGTGCGGGTTCCGGAAACCGAAATGAAAAACTGTTTTTT	CAISAGSGNRNEKLFF
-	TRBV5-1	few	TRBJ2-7	TGCGCCAGCAGCTTACGCGAAGCAAGATACGAGCAGTACTTC	CASSLREARYEQYF
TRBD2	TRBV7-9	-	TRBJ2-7	TGTGCCAGCAGCTTATCTCGGACTAGCTACGAGCAGTACTTC	CASSLSRTSYEQYF
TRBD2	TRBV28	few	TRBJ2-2	TGTGCCAGCAGTACTAGCGGGAGGGTGAACACCGGGGAGCTGTTTTTT	CASSTSGRVNTGELFF
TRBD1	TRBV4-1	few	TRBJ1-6	TGCGCCAGCAGCCAAGAACCGGGACAGTATAATTCACCCCTCCACTTT	CASSQEPGQYNSPLHF
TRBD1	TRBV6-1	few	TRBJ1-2	TGTGCCAGCAGTGAAGGACAGGGGGCTGAGGGCTACACCTTC	CASSEGQGAEGYTF